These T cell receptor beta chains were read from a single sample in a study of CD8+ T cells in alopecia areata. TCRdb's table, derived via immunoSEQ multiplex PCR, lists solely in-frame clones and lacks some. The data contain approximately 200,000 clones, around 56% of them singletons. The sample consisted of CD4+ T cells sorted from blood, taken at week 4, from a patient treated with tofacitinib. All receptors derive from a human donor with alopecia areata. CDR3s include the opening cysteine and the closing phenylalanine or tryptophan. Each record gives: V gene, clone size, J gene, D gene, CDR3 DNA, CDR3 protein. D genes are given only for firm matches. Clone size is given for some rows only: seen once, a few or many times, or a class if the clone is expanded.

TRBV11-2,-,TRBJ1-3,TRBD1,TGTGCCAGCAGCTTGCGAGGGACAGGCCTCGGAAACACCATATATTTT,CASSLRGTGLGNTIYF
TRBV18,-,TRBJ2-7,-,TGTGCCAGCTCATCAACAGGGCAGGGCTCATACGAGCAGTACTTC,CASSSTGQGSYEQYF
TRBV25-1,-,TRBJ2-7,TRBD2,TGTGCCAGCAGTCTCTCTGGACTAGCGAGGGCCTACGAGCAGTACTTC,CASSLSGLARAYEQYF
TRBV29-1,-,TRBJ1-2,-,TGCAGCGTTGATGGCCATGGGGGCTACACCTTC,CSVDGHGGYTF
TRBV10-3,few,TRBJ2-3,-,TGTGCCATCAGTGCTTCATACGGCACAGATACGCAGTATTTT,CAISASYGTDTQYF
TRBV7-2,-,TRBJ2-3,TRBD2,TGTGCCAGCAGCTCTAGCGGGGGGTTTCGCTCAGATACGCAGTATTTT,CASSSSGGFRSDTQYF
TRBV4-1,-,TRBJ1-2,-,TGCGCCAGCAGCCACCCCCCGGGCGGTCCCCAATATGGCTACACCTTC,CASSHPPGGPQYGYTF
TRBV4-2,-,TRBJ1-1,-,TGTGCCAGCAGCCAAGCTGGGTACACTGAAGCTTTCTTT,CASSQAGYTEAFF
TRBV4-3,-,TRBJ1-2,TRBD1,TGCGCCAGCAGCCAAGGGTCCGGGACAGTACATGGCTACACCTTC,CASSQGSGTVHGYTF
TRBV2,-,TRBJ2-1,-,TGTGCCAGTAGACAGGTTGAGCAGTTCTTC,CASRQVEQFF
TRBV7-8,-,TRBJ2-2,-,TGTGCCAGCAGCTTATTAAGGGACACCGGGGAGCTGTTTTTT,CASSLLRDTGELFF
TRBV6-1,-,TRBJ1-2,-,TGTGCCAGCAGTGAGAGCGGCACCCGTGGGGGCTACACCTTC,CASSESGTRGGYTF
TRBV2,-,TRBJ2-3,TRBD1,TGTGCCAGCAGTGATGAGACAGGGGCCTCCGAGTATTTT,CASSDETGASEYF